The next 16 T cell receptor beta chains were all read from a single sample in a study of T-cell memory formation after mild COVID-19 (dated by TCRdb to the early 2020s). Libraries were prepared through 5' RACE. These reads were obtained on an Illumina NovaSeq 6000. TCRdb trimmed public reads at Q25 via fastp, called clones via MiXCR and kept in-frame beta chains. Identical CDR3 protein sequences are pooled into one entry, listed with their most common genes and DNA. In all, the sample holds some 300,000 distinct CDR3 sequences, and 15% to 20% of those were seen once. Approximately 21% of the sample belongs to the ten largest clones. The sample taken for sequencing was PBMCs or a T cell subset sorted from them (not recorded which). These receptors all stem from a man between 18 and 35 years old who had mild COVID-19 (a few samples of this study predate the infection). The sample titles of this study are shuffled in the database, so cell type and time point are left out; the donor was told from shared clones.

V usage is TRBV7-9 and J usage is TRBJ2-3; D may match TRBD1 or TRBD2 (5 bases each). The V end was cut by 0 bases, the J end by 4 bases, with 5 bases between. The CDR3 is 13 amino acids. Germline-derived CDR1 and CDR2 are SEHNR and FQNEAQ (reference sequence). The CDR3 DNA reads as TGTGCCAGCAGCTTAGCGGGACCAGATACGCAGTATTTT. Protein sequence: CASSLAGPDTQYF.

This clonotype was seen many times. V gene TRBV28 combines with J gene TRBJ1-1; D gene unclear. The CDR3 extends over 12 amino acids. Trimming took 6 bases from V and 0 from J, leaving 5 bases between them. In germline, CDR1 is MDHEN, CDR2 SYDVKM. The CDR3 nucleotides are TGTGCCAGCAGAGAAATGAACACTGAAGCTTTCTTT. Encoded protein: CASREMNTEAFF.

The chain combines TRBV12-3 or TRBV12-4 with TRBJ2-7; 9 bases match TRBD1. The CDR3 runs to 15 residues. The ends lost 2 bases at V and 0 bases at J; junction bases unmatched: 2. CDR3 sequence reads: CASSLLGQGSYEQYF. The CDR3 nucleotides read TGTGCCAGCAGTTTACTGGGACAGGGCTCCTACGAGCAGTACTTC.

This clonotype was seen more than once but under ten times. The rearrangement links TRBV2 to TRBJ2-4; tentative D call: TRBD2 (6 bases). Germline CDR1 is SNHLY and CDR2 is FYNNEI. The CDR3 loop spans 14 amino acids. The V and J ends lost 2 bases and 7 bases respectively, with 12 bases between them. Written as DNA, the CDR3 is TGTGCCAGCAGTGAAACTTCAGGGAGGAACATTCAGTACTTC. This translates into CASSETSGRNIQYF.

V and J are TRBV7-3 and TRBJ2-3, with 15 bases identical to TRBD2. The CDR3 sequence is 17 residues long. V shed 2 bases, J shed 2 bases, and the junction held 2 bases outside the gene matches. Germline lookup yields CDR1 SGHTA and CDR2 FQGTGA. CDR3 amino acids: CASSLGTSGGLTDTQYF. The DNA of the CDR3 is TGTGCCAGCAGCTTAGGGACTAGCGGGGGGCTCACAGATACGCAGTATTTT.

The gene calls are TRBV7-2 and TRBJ2-7; no reliable D call. CDR1 is SGHTA and CDR2 is FQGNSA in the germline V gene. The CDR3 loop spans 11 amino acids. V lost 11 bases to trimming and J lost 4 bases, with 12 bases between them. CDR3 protein: CAVSTLYEQYF. The CDR3 DNA is TGTGCCGTTTCCACGCTATACGAGCAGTACTTC.

V gene TRBV21-1 combines with J gene TRBJ2-3. TRBV21-1 is a known pseudogene. CDR3 size: 15 residues. The CDR3 loop is CASSKATYYTDTQYF. For the CDR3, the DNA is TGTGCCAGCAGCAAAGCGACGTATTACACAGATACGCAGTATTTT.

This clonotype appeared many times. The chain uses TRBV21-1 and TRBJ1-2; the table calls TRBD1, which could not be checked here. TRBV21-1 is a listed pseudogene. The CDR3 has 13 residues. The CDR3 reads CASPPGGTGGYTF. CDR3 bases: TGTGCCAGCCCGCCCGGCGGGACGGGTGGCTACACCTTC.

In DNA, the CDR3 is TGTGCCAGCAGCAAAGCGGCGGGGTTCTCCTACGAGCAGTACGTC. Translated: CASSKAAGFSYEQYV. The chain links TRBV21-1 to TRBJ2-7; TRBD2 is the table's D call, not checked against the DNA. TRBV21-1 is a pseudogene locus. The CDR3 runs 15 residues.

This clonotype was seen only a few times. The rearrangement links TRBV11-2 to TRBJ2-2; D is undetermined. V lost 2 bases to trimming and J lost 0 bases, with 7 bases between them. Germline loops: CDR1 SGHAT, CDR2 FQNNGV. The length of the CDR3 is 15 residues. The CDR3 is CASSLNPANTGELFF. In DNA, the CDR3 is TGTGCCAGCAGCTTAAATCCAGCGAACACCGGGGAGCTGTTTTTT.

Only a few counts were recorded for this clonotype. This rearrangement joins TRBV10-3 to TRBJ2-3, with 7 nucleotides matching TRBD1. Germline loops: CDR1 ENHRY, CDR2 SYGVKD. The junction had 3 bases not matched to a gene; V was cut back by 4 bases and J by 2 bases. There are 14 residues in the CDR3. Here the CDR3 DNA reads TGTGCCATCAGTGGGGGACAGAACACAGATACGCAGTATTTT. It codes for CAISGGQNTDTQYF.

This clonotype was seen many times. CDR3 nucleotides: TGCAGTGCTATCGAGGGCCCCTCTGCAGATACGCAGTATTTT. Encoded protein: CSAIEGPSADTQYF. The genes are TRBV20-1 and TRBJ2-3, with a tentative D call TRBD2 (5 bases). V shed 4 bases and J shed 4 bases, with 15 bases lying between them. CDR3 length: 14 amino acids. Germline V lookup: CDR1 DFQATT, CDR2 SNEGSKA (reference sequence).

This clonotype was counted between two and nine times. The chain uses TRBV28 and TRBJ2-3; 7 positions agree with TRBD1. CDR3 length: 14 residues. The J segment lost 4 bases and the V segment lost 4 bases, leaving 5 bases of the junction unmatched. CDR1 is MDHEN and CDR2 is SYDVKM in the germline V gene. Here the CDR3 reads CASSWAQGPDTQYF. The CDR3, as DNA: TGTGCCAGCAGTTGGGCACAGGGGCCAGATACGCAGTATTTT. Together with reference TRBV28 and TRBJ2-3, the CDR3 gives the full variable domain: DVKVTQSSRYLVKRTGEKVFLECVQDMDHENMFWYRQDPGLGLRLIYFSYDVKMKEKGDIPEGYSVSREKKERFSLILESASTNQTSMYLCASSWAQGPDTQYFGPGTRLTVL.

This clonotype was seen a few times. The genes are TRBV6-5 and TRBJ2-1; a weak D match, TRBD1 (5 bases). Germline CDR1 MNHEY, CDR2 SVGAGI. Deletions cut 2 bases from V and 3 bases from J, with 23 bases between. CDR3 size: 19 residues. This chain's CDR3 is CASSYPNSLGQPGYNEQFF. The DNA of the CDR3 is TGTGCCAGCAGTTACCCGAACTCTCTAGGACAACCGGGCTACAATGAGCAGTTCTTC.

This chain links TRBV28 with TRBJ1-2, with 9 bases matching TRBD1. The V segment lost 6 bases and the J segment 5 bases; nucleotides outside the gene matches: 10. This CDR3 is built from 15 residues. Germline CDR1 and CDR2: MDHEN and SYDVKM. Here the CDR3 reads CASSPRDRVWYGYTF. In DNA form, the CDR3 reads TGTGCCAGCAGCCCCCGGGACAGGGTTTGGTATGGCTACACCTTC.

This clonotype turned up a few times. The genes are TRBV20-1 and TRBJ2-3; D is possibly TRBD1 or TRBD2 (5 bases each). Germline values: CDR1 DFQATT, CDR2 SNEGSKA (reference sequence). V lost 7 bases and J lost 2, with 13 bases in between. The CDR3 runs 13 residues. The CDR3 spells CSGPGPNTDTQYF. CDR3 sequence (DNA): TGCAGTGGGCCGGGGCCTAACACAGATACGCAGTATTTT.